The source of this T cell receptor beta chain is a study of HIV-infected patients and healthy controls. Study details: CD4 counts in about 85% of the 16 patients increased modestly yet significantly but stayed below normal. Points from the study as a whole: Healthy controls carried many MAIT alpha-chain CDR3s, while HIV+ repertoires had few. Healthy controls shared more CDR3 sequences between individuals than HIV-infected patients did.

This CDR3 region has 15 residues. Trimming at V came to 4 bases and at J to 4 bases, leaving 4 bases not matched to a gene. Germline-derived CDR1 and CDR2 are SGHRS and YFSETQ. Around 500 ng RNA was reverse transcribed with alpha and beta constant-region primers. Separate chain-specific third strand synthesis with multiplexing indices produced the alpha and beta libraries. TCRdb itself ran the 5' RACE reads through MiXCR, one entry per CDR3 protein. The table includes about 7,900 distinct CDR3 sequences, almost 8.5% detected once. This clonotype was detected only a few times. What it binds is unknown. Follow-up blood was drawn about 14 weeks, roughly three months, after antiretroviral therapy began. All unsorted peripheral T cells were captured because whole blood was used without fractionation.

This specimen was blood, taken during antiretroviral therapy. This sequence joins TRBV5-1 and TRBJ1-4; 10 positions match TRBD1. The source is an adult with HIV infection. The CDR3 bases are TGCGCCAGCAGCATAAGGACAGGGGGTAATGAAAAACTGTTTTTT. Amino acid sequence: CASSIRTGGNEKLFF.